This T cell receptor (beta chain) was found in a study of long-term antiretroviral therapy in people with HIV (dated by TCRdb to between 2020 and 2023). The study in broad terms: The earliest samples were collected about a decade before the 2015 WHO recommendation for immediate ART, when ART was typically delayed until CD4 counts fell. From some 28 adults with confirmed HIV infection, the cohort provided 192 cryopreserved PBMC samples, gathered serially across a mean of approximately six years (range 1-12). Of the roughly 30 participants with HIV, about a dozen were female. No cross-contamination during QIAcube processing was seen in test extractions of a monoclonal T-cell line run alongside 25 to 35 polyclonal samples. Whether ART initiation and durable HIV suppression were associated with changes in peripheral blood TRB repertoire composition and diversity was tested in a retrospective serial study. Here is what the overall study found, with its caveats: Expanded TRB clones identified before ART initiation dominated the repertoire across all time points, though the dominance fluctuated and decreased in many PLHIV after ART. No data were available on ART adherence, viral resistance or therapy changes, limiting inferences about post-ART repertoire changes. Starting ART was linked to a significant rise in TRB diversity, yet even with long-term ART the diversity remained significantly lower than in transplant donor controls. Because cell numbers in pre-ART samples were limited, unsorted PBMC were profiled instead of sorted CD4+ and CD8+ T cells. Because PBMC availability was limited, only the TCR beta chain was sequenced, with no alpha chain pairing. The samples span the years 2004 to 2017, and the ART regimens used may be less effective than current regimens. HIV repertoires had narrower CDR3 length ranges than controls, and the network structure suggested an antigen-experienced repertoire that shifted only slightly toward naive after ART.

This clone was recorded once. No antigen is known for it. No clone much larger than this one lies a single base away; base qualities are absent. Reading the germline V gene gives CDR1 SGHNT and CDR2 YENEEA. V gives up 1 base and J gives up 0 bases, and the segment between their germline ends measures 11 bases. The CDR3 measures 16 amino acids from cysteine to phenylalanine. The CDR3 DNA has 48 bases and is translated from base 1. To be included, a participant needed at least one PBMC sample from before ART initiation plus at least two post-ART samples. All participants with HIV were treated in the United States of America. Before DNA extraction, cryopreserved samples containing roughly 0.9-11 million PBMC were thawed and washed. At the time of the earliest PBMC sample, participants with HIV were aged between roughly 20 and 60 years. Each participant contributed PBMC samples from 1-4 timepoints before ART initiation and 2-8 timepoints after ART initiation, with a median of 7 samples. For every participant, serial HIV viral load, CD4+ T-cell count, ART history and demographic data were obtained. A Qiagen kit on a QIAcube was used to extract genomic DNA from unsorted PBMC, with samples processed in batches of 12.

The immunoSEQ hsTCRB v3.0 assay was used at survey level resolution to sequence the TRB variable region. TRB sequencing targeted a depth of 40,000-50,000 T-cell genomes per sample. Pooled TRB libraries were sequenced on an Illumina MiSeq with a v3 150-cycle kit. The source study handled its data this way. Repertoire analysis was run in R within a reproducible Nextflow workflow that covered QC, data transformation and analysis. LymphoSeq2, an R package for exploring AIRR-Seq data, was used to implement the custom analyses. A few samples that produced fewer than 5000 total TRB sequences were removed, so 180 or so HIV repertoires were analyzed. Among the approximately 180 retained HIV repertoires, 59 were collected before ART initiation and fewer than 150 were collected after ART initiation. Each repertoire was downsampled to 5000 TRB nucleotide sequences, and summary statistics were averaged across 100 downsampling iterations. The analysis kept only TRB sequences whose CDR3 regions were at least seven amino acids long. Two measures captured diversity: a Shannon entropy-derived clonality score and the Gini coefficient. In the repertoire networks, any two of the top 5000 CDR3 amino acid sequences were connected whenever the two sequences differed by an edit distance of one. Antigen specificity groups and MHC restriction were predicted for TRB CDR3 amino acid sequences with GLIPH2. To flag known CMV, EBV, HIV or tissue antigen associations, CDR3 amino acid sequences were matched against VDJdb and McPAS-TCR. Pre-ART, post-ART and control groups were compared with Wilcoxon signed-rank tests and Holm-Bonferroni correction. TCRdb's version of the immuneACCESS table is confined to in-frame rearrangements and falls short of the full clone set. An unresolved V gene accounts for under half of the shortfall where checked; the remainder is of unknown origin. That table furnishes V, J and clone size, whereas the DNA furnished D and trimming. The sample table records 25,000 to 35,000 clones; around 90% of these occur just once. Of the sample, approximately 8.3% falls within the top ten clones.

The sample was unsorted PBMCs, taken 3.2 years before starting antiretroviral therapy. The rearrangement joined TRBV11-3 to TRBJ2-3; TRBD1 is a weak D gene call, 6 bases matching. The sequence was obtained from a man between 50 and 59 years old with HIV. The CDR3 corresponds to CASSLGRDISTDTQYF. The sequence in DNA is TGTGCCAGCAGCTTAGGAAGGGACATCAGCACAGATACGCAGTATTTT.